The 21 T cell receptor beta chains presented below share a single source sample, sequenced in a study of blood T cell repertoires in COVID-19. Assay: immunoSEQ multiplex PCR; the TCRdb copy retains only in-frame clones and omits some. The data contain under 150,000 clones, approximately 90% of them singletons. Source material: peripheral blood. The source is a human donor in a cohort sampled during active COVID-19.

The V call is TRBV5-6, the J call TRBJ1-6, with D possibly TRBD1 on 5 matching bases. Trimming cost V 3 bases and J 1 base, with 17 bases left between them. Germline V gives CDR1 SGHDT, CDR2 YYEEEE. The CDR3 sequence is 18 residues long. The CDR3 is CASSYGRQTGSYNSPLHF. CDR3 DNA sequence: TGTGCCAGCAGCTACGGGAGACAGACTGGGTCCTATAATTCACCCCTCCACTTT.

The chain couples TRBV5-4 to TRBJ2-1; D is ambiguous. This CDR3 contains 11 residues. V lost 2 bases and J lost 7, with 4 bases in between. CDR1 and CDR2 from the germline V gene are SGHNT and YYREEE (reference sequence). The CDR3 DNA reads TGTGCCAGCAGCTTCGAGAATGAGCAGTTCTTC. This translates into CASSFENEQFF.

The CDR3: CAWRKQGANYGYTF. In DNA, the CDR3 is TGTGCCTGGAGGAAACAGGGGGCGAACTATGGCTACACCTTC. The chain is built from TRBV30 and TRBJ1-2; 9 bases line up with TRBD1. CDR1 is GTSNPN, CDR2 SVGIG, per germline (reference sequence). Trimming at V came to 3 bases and at J to 2 bases, leaving 4 bases not matched to a gene. CDR3 length: 14 amino acids.

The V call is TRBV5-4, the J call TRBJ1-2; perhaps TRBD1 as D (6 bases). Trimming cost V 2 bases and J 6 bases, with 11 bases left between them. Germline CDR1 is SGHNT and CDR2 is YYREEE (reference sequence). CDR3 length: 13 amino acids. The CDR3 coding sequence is TGTGCCAGCAGCTTTCGGGGGGCAGATGGCTACACCTTC. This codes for CASSFRGADGYTF.

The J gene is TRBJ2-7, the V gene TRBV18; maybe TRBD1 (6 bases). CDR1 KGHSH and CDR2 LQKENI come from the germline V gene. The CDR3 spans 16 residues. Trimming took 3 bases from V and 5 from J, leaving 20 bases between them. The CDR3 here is CASSPTVSQGFDEQYF. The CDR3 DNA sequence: TGTGCCAGCTCACCGACGGTATCACAGGGATTCGACGAGCAGTACTTC.

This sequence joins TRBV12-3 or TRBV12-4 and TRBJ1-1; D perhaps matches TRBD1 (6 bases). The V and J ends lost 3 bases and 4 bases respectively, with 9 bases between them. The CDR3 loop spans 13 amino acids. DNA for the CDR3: TGTGCCAGCAGTTTTACAGGGACCACTGAAGCTTTCTTT. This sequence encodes CASSFTGTTEAFF.

CDR3 DNA sequence: TGTGCCAGCTCACCACCGTCTAGCGGGGGGTACACAGATACGCAGTATTTT. Amino acid sequence: CASSPPSSGGYTDTQYF. The genes are TRBV18 and TRBJ2-3; 11 bases map to TRBD2. J was trimmed by 2 bases and V by 0 bases; bases with no gene match: 4. Germline loops: CDR1 KGHSH, CDR2 LQKENI. The CDR3 contains 17 residues. The entire variable domain, with the rest obtained from reference TRBV18 and TRBJ2-3, is as follows: NAGVMQNPRHLVRRRGQEARLRCSPMKGHSHVYWYRQLPEEGLKFMVYLQKENIIDESGMPKERFSAEFPKEGPSILRIQQVVRGDSAAYFCASSPPSSGGYTDTQYFGPGTRLTVL.

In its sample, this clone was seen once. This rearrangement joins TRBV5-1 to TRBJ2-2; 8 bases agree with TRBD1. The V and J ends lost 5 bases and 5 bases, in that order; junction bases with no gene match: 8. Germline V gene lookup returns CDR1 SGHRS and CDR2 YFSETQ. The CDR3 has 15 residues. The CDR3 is CASRPPGTGTGELFF. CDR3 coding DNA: TGCGCCAGCAGACCCCCCGGGACAGGAACCGGGGAGCTGTTTTTT.

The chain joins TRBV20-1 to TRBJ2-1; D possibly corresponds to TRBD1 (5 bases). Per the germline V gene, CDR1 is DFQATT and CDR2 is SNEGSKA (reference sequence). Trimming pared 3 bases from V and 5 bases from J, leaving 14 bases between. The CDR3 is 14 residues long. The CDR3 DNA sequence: TGCAGTGCTAGTCCGGCAGCAGGGAACAATGAGCAGTTCTTC. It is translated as CSASPAAGNNEQFF.

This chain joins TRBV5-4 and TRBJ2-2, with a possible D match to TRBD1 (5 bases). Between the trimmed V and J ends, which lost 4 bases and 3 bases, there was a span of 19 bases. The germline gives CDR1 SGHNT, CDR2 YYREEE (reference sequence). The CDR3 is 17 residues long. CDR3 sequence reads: CASSRGQAPSHTGELFF. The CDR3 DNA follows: TGTGCCAGCAGCCGTGGACAAGCACCTTCGCACACCGGGGAGCTGTTTTTT. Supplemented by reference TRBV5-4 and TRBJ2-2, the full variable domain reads ETGVTQSPTHLIKTRGQQVTLRCSSQSGHNTVSWYQQALGQGPQFIFQYYREEENGRGNFPPRFSGLQFPNYSSELNVNALELDDSALYLCASSRGQAPSHTGELFFGEGSRLTVL.

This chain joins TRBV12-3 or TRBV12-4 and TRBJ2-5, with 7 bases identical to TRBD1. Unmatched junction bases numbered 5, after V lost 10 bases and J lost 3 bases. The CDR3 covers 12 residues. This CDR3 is CATGQVEETQYF. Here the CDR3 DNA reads TGTGCCACCGGACAGGTGGAAGAGACCCAGTACTTC.

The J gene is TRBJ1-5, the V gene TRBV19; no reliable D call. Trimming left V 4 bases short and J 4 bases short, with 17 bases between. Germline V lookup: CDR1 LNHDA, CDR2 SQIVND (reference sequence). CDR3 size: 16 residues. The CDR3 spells CASSKRMSASNQPQHF. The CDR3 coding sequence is TGTGCCAGTAGTAAGAGGATGTCAGCCTCAAATCAGCCCCAGCATTTT.

CDR3 sequence reads: CASSLNRDPSNYGYTF. The CDR3, as DNA: TGTGCCAGCAGCTTAAACAGGGACCCCTCTAACTATGGCTACACCTTC. J is TRBJ1-2 and V is TRBV7-9; a possible D gene is TRBD1 (6 bases). V was pared by 2 bases and J by 0 bases, with 13 bases between. This CDR3 is built from 16 residues. The germline V gene has CDR1 SEHNR and CDR2 FQNEAQ (reference sequence). The full variable domain, in which reference TRBV7-9 and TRBJ1-2 provide the parts outside the CDR3, is DTGVSQNPRHKITKRGQNVTFRCDPISEHNRLYWYRQTLGQGPEFLTYFQNEAQLEKSRLLSDRFSAERPKGSFSTLEIQRTEQGDSAMYLCASSLNRDPSNYGYTFGSGTRLTVV.

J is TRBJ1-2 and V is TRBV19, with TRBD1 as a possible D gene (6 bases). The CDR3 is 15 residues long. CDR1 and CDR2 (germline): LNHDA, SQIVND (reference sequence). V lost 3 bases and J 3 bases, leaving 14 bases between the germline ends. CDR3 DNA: TGTGCCAGTAGTATCTCAACAGGGCTTGACTATGGCTACACCTTC. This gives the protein CASSISTGLDYGYTF.

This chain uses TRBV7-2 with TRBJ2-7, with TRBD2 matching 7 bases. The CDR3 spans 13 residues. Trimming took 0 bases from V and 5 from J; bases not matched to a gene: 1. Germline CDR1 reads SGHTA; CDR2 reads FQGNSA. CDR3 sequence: CASSLARGNEQYF. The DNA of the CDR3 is TGTGCCAGCAGCTTAGCGCGGGGGAACGAGCAGTACTTC.

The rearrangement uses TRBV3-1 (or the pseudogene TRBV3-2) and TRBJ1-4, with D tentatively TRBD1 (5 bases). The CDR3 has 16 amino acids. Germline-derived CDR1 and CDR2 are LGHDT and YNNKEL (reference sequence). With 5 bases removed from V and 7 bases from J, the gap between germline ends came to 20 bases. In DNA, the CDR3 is TGTGCCAGCAGCAACCAGGGAAGGCCCTCGGGTGAAAAACTGTTTTTT. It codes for CASSNQGRPSGEKLFF.

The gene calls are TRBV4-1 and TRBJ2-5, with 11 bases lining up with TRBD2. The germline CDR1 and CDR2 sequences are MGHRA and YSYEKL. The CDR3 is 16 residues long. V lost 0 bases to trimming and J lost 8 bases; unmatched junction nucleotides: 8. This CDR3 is CASSQDPLAGGRTQYF. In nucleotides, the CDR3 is TGCGCCAGCAGCCAAGATCCGCTAGCGGGGGGTAGAACCCAGTACTTC.

CDR3 protein: CSVEDRSRESYGYTF. CDR3 nucleotides: TGCAGCGTTGAAGATCGGAGCAGGGAATCCTATGGCTACACCTTC. The V gene is TRBV29-1, the J gene TRBJ1-2; perhaps TRBD1 as D (5 bases). With 0 bases removed from V and 4 bases from J, the gap between germline ends came to 15 bases. The CDR3 consists of 15 residues. Germline values: CDR1 SQVTM, CDR2 ANQGSEA.

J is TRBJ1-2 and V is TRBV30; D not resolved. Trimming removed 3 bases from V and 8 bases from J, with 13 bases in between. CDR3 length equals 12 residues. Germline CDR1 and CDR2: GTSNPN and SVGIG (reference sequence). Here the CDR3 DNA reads TGTGCCTGGAGGGGGAGACTTGGGGGCTACACCTTC. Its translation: CAWRGRLGGYTF. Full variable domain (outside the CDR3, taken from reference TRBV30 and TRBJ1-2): SQTIHQWPATLVQPVGSPLSLECTVEGTSNPNLYWYRQAAGRGLQLLFYSVGIGQISSEVPQNLSASRPQDRQFILSSKKLLLSDSGFYLCAWRGRLGGYTFGSGTRLTVV.

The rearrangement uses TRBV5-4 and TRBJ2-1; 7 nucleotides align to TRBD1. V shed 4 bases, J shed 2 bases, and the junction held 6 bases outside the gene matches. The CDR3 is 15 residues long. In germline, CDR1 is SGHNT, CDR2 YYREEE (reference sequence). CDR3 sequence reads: CASSLTGSPYNEQFF. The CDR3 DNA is TGTGCCAGCAGCCTGACAGGGTCCCCCTACAATGAGCAGTTCTTC.

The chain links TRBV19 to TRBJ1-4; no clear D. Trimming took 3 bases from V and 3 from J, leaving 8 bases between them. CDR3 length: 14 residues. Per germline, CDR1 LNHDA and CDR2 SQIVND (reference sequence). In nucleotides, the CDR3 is TGTGCCAGTAGTATGAGCGTCTCTAATGAAAAACTGTTTTTT. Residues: CASSMSVSNEKLFF.